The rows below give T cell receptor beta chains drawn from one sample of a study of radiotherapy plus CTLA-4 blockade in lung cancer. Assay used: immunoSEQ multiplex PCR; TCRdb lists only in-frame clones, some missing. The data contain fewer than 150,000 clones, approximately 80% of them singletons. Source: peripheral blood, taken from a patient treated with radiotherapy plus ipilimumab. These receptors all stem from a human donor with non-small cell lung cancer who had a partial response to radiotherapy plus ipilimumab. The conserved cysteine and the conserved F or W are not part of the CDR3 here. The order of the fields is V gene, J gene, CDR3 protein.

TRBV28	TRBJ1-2	ASSQDRGYAYT
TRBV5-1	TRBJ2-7	ASSVTSGSYEQY
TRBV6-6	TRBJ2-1	ASSLRGRYNEQF
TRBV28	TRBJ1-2	ASLGQTTTNYGYT
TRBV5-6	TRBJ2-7	ASSYLKARGSSEQY
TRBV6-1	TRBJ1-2	ASSDLKGGDAPST
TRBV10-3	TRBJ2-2	AISGLAGATGELF
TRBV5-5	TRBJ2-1	ASSRGADNEQF
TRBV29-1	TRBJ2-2	SVVEGAMGGELF
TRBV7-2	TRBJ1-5	ASSLSGVGNQPQH
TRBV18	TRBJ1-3	ASRPGLTASGNTIY
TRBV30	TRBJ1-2	AWFWGPGYT
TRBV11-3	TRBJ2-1	ASSFGQGSYNEQF
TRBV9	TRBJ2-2	ASSEYWTGELF
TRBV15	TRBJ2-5	ATSQLRGRARGQETQY
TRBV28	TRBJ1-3	ASSLGTQFYGNTIY
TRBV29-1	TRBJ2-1	SVAYVPRYNEQF
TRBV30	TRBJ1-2	AWSVGGHYGYT
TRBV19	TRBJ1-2	ASTSGDRANYGYT
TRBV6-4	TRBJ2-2	ASSDREDGELF
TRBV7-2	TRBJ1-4	ASSLAYQEKLF